The 4 T cell receptor beta chains below were found in one sample sequenced in a study of T cell changes during pregnancy in multiple sclerosis (dated by TCRdb to the late 2010s). The method was the immunoSEQ multiplex PCR assay. This is the immuneACCESS table as TCRdb keeps it, with only in-frame sequences that have V and J called. A part of the clones is gone; compared with another copy, unresolved V genes explain less than half, and the rest is unexplained. This sample has tens of thousands of clones in its table, and around 93% of those were observed once. The ten biggest clones cover 0.8% to 0.95% of the sample. Sequences were derived from peripheral blood, sampled before pregnancy. These receptors all come from a female donor with multiple sclerosis, enrolled in a pregnancy study.

The gene calls are TRBV19 and TRBJ2-6; D ambiguous. Germline CDR1 LNHDA, CDR2 SQIVND (reference sequence). The germline V and J ends were trimmed by 4 bases and 1 base, with 5 bases remaining between them. The length of the CDR3 is 14 residues. CDR3 amino acids: CASSTTSGANVLTF. In DNA, the CDR3 is TGTGCCAGTAGTACCACTTCTGGGGCCAACGTCCTGACTTTC. Full variable domain (missing parts from reference TRBV19 and TRBJ2-6): DGGITQSPKYLFRKEGQNVTLSCEQNLNHDAMYWYRQDPGQGLRLIYYSQIVNDFQKGDIAEGYSVSREKKESFPLTVTSAQKNPTAFYLCASSTTSGANVLTFGAGSRLTVL.

The rearrangement uses TRBV5-4 and TRBJ2-7; D might be TRBD2 (6 bases). The CDR3 length is 14 residues. Trimming took 4 bases from V and 5 from J, leaving 16 bases between them. Germline CDR1 reads SGHNT; CDR2 reads YYREEE (reference sequence). The CDR3 DNA follows: TGTGCCAGCAGCGAGATGACTAGGGTGGACGAGCAGTACTTC. This gives the protein CASSEMTRVDEQYF.

The CDR3 DNA reads TGTGCCACCAGCAGAGGGCCCGGGACAGGGGACGGCGAGCAGTACTTC. This translates into CATSRGPGTGDGEQYF. The chain uses TRBV15 and TRBJ2-7; 10 nucleotides line up with TRBD1. Germline V gene data show CDR1 as LNHNV and CDR2 as YYDKDF (reference sequence). The ends lost 1 base at V and 6 bases at J; junction bases unmatched: 9. This CDR3 is 16 amino acids long.

This chain joins TRBV28 and TRBJ2-3; 11 bases align to TRBD1. After removal of 4 bases from V and 5 bases from J, the junction contained 8 bases not matched to a gene. The germline V gene has CDR1 MDHEN and CDR2 SYDVKM. The CDR3 is 16 residues long. The CDR3 protein is CASSSWTGGSKDTQYF. The DNA of the CDR3 is TGTGCCAGCAGTTCCTGGACAGGGGGCAGTAAAGATACGCAGTATTTT.